Sequencing of this TCR beta chain was carried out in a study of blood T cell repertoires in COVID-19 (dated by TCRdb to about 2020). About the full investigation: The collaborator samples originated in the United States, Italy and Spain and spanned the acute and convalescent phases of COVID-19. The dataset comprised deeply sampled blood TCRbeta repertoires from subjects exposed to, actively infected with, or recovered from COVID-19. The material from the prospective study consisted of cDNA or gDNA derived from T cells, B-cell-depleted T cells, or PBMCs. The repertoires were released in a freely available public database meant as a resource for research on the immune response to SARS-CoV-2. Samples came from the ongoing ImmuneRACE study (first 160 participants) plus 1,254 subjects from 6 global collaborators. Where HLA class I and class II types were available, the types were taken from metadata supplied by the sample provider, not from assay-based typing. Nearly every sample came with metadata listing a de-identified subject ID, COVID-19 status, age in years and sex.

Summary of the overall study and its limitations: The amount of clinical and demographic metadata varied by source and participant and was provided uncurated.

To note about this clone: Its antigen is not yet known. No base quality information exists; no much larger clone differs at one position.

Participants in the prospective study were aged 18 to 89 years, lived in 24 United States geographic areas, and enrolled through a virtual design. In the prospective study, participants were assigned to cohorts based on the clinical history participants reported in a screening survey and a study questionnaire. Recovered participants in ImmuneRACE Cohort 3 were defined by two consecutive negative NP/OP PCR tests, clearance by a healthcare professional, or resolution of symptoms. In the prospective study, whole blood, serum and a nasopharyngeal or oropharyngeal swab were collected from each participant by mobile phlebotomists. Prospective study participants could optionally give additional blood draws and questionnaires over an approximately two-month period. Before DNA extraction, prospective study blood samples were shipped either frozen or at room temperature. There are 14 amino acids in the CDR3, from cysteine to phenylalanine inclusive. Just the 42-base CDR3 DNA is kept, in frame starting at base 1. V is reduced by 0 bases and J by 9 bases, leaving a spacing of 12 bases between them. CDR1 LGHNT and CDR2 FRNRAP were looked up in the germline V gene.

TCRbeta CDR3 regions were amplified from genomic DNA by means of the immunoSEQ Assay, a bias-controlled multiplex PCR. From the authors' description of their analysis: The number of nucleated cells in each sample was estimated by amplification of reference gene primers within the assay. To quantify the absolute abundance of each unique TCRbeta CDR3 rearrangement, sequence reads were collapsed and filtered. For each sample, productive Simpson clonality was calculated as the square root of Simpson's diversity index across productive rearrangements. TCRdb re-hosts the immuneACCESS table, in-frame sequences only. Its copies lack some clones; in the studies checked, an unresolved V gene accounts for under half of them, and the cause for the rest is not known. That table gives V, J and clone size, and the DNA gave D and trimming. In this sample the table shows approximately 500,000 clones, around nine tenths of which occur a single time. Of the sample, about 1.7% falls within the top ten clones.

The rearranged segments are TRBV12-5 and TRBJ1-5, with the D gene too uncertain to name. The receptor was derived from a woman in her 40s who had recovered from COVID-19. The sequenced sample consisted of PBMCs or T cells enriched from blood (not recorded which). The bases read TGTGCTAGTGGTTTGGTTACTCTCTCCGGGCCCCAGCATTTT. It encodes CASGLVTLSGPQHF.